This T cell receptor beta chain was sequenced during a study of post-analysis software for immune sequencing data. Study outcomes and limitations: Same-batch preparations were strongly co-clustered by F measure. Among 4 or 5 TRBV segments more frequent in patients than controls were TRBV5-6, TRBV5-1 and TRBV20-1.

This clonotype was seen a few times. What it binds is unknown. Every TCR beta cDNA library bore unique molecular identifiers. TCRdb ran MiXCR on the PCR reads and lists one entry per CDR3 protein. This table has around 710,000 distinct CDR3 sequences, 40% to 55% appearing once. Germline V gives CDR1 LGHNA, CDR2 YSLEER. The V segment lost 6 bases and the J segment 0 bases; nucleotides outside the gene matches: 8. The CDR3 is made up of 16 amino acids. This chain links TRBV4-3 with TRBJ2-3; TRBD2 matches at 8 bases. Sequenced input: blood. The receptor's source is a girl between 5 and 17 years old with multiple sclerosis. CDR3 protein: CASSLGRGGSTDTQYF. Here the CDR3 DNA reads TGCGCCAGCAGTCTTGGACGGGGGGGTAGCACAGATACGCAGTATTTT.